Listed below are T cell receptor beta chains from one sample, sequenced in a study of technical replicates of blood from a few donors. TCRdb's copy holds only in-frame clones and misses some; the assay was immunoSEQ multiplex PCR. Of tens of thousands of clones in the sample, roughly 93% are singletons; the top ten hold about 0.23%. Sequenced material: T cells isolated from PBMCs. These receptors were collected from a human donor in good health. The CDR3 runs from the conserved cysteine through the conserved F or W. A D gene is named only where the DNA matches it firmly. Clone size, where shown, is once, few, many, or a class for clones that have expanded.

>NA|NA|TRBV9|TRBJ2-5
TGTGCCAGCAGCGTACGGGACTCCCAAGAGACCCAGTACTTC
CASSVRDSQETQYF
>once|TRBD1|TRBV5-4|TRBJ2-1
TGTGCCAGCAGCCGGGACAGATATGAGCAGTTCTTC
CASSRDRYEQFF
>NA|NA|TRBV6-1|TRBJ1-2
TGTGCCAGCAGTCCAAACCAAGGGGCTAACTATGGCTACACCTTC
CASSPNQGANYGYTF
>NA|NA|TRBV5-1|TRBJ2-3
TGCGCCAGCACTCTTGGCGGCCTTAGCACAGATACGCAGTATTTT
CASTLGGLSTDTQYF
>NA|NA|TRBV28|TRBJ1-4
TGTGCCAGCGATCCTGGCGGGGAGGAAAAACTGTTTTTT
CASDPGGEEKLFF
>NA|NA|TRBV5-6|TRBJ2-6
TGTGCCAGCAGTTTATCTGGGGCCAACGTCCTGACTTTC
CASSLSGANVLTF
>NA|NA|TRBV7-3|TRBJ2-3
TGTGCCAGCAGCTTATTATTGGAGGGCGGAACAGATACGCAGTATTTT
CASSLLLEGGTDTQYF
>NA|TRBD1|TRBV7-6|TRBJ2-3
TGTGCCAGCAGACCTAACTACAGGGGGCAGGGTACAGATACGCAGTATTTT
CASRPNYRGQGTDTQYF
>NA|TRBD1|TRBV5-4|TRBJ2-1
TGTGCCAGCAGCGTGACAGGGTCGCATGAGCAGTTCTTC
CASSVTGSHEQFF
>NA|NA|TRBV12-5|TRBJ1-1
TGTGCTAGTGGTTTGGTAAATAACAGCCCAGAGAACACTGAAGCTTTCTTT
CASGLVNNSPENTEAFF
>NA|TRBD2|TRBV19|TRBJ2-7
TGTGCCAGTAGTATGACTAGCGGGATATCCTACGAGCAGTACTTC
CASSMTSGISYEQYF
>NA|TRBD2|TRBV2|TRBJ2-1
TGTGCCAGCACCAACCGGGGGGGGCATGAGCAGTTCTTC
CASTNRGGHEQFF
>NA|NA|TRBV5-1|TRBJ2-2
TGCGCCAGCAGCTTGGTCTACTTGAACACCGGGGAGCTGTTTTTT
CASSLVYLNTGELFF
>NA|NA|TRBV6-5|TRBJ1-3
TGTGCCAGCAGTTACATCGGGGGGGGAAACACCATATATTTT
CASSYIGGGNTIYF
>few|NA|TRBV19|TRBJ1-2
TGTGCCAGTAGCCAGACAGAAAGCTATGGCTACACCTTC
CASSQTESYGYTF
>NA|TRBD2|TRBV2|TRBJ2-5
TGTGCCAGCAGTCGCCGACTAGCGTTAGCAGAGACCCAGTACTTC
CASSRRLALAETQYF
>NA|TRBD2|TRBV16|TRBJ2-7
TGTGCCAGCAGCCACGGGGGGAGGTGGTGCTACGAGCAGTACTTC
CASSHGGRWCYEQYF
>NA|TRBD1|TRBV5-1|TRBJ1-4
TGCGCCAGCAGCTTGAAAGGGACAGAGATTTTCGAAAAACTGTTTTTT
CASSLKGTEIFEKLFF
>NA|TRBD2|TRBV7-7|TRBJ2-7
TGTGCCAGCAGCTTAGTAGCGGCAAAGCGGGAGTACGACCCTGAGCAGTACTTC
CASSLVAAKREYDPEQYF
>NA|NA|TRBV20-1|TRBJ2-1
TGCAGTGCTATTGGCGGCGCGGGGCAGTTCTTC
CSAIGGAGQFF
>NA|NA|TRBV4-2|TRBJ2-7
TGTGCCAGCAGCCAAGCCCCAGGGCGCGAGCAGTACTTC
CASSQAPGREQYF